This T cell receptor beta chain was recovered during a study of blood T cell repertoires in COVID-19. Study at large: There were acute and convalescent COVID-19 samples, and they came from the United States, Italy and Spain. PBMCs, B-cell-depleted T cells, or T cells were the source of the cDNA or gDNA that made up the material.

CDR1 and CDR2 (germline): SNHLY, FYNNEI. This CDR3 region has 15 residues. Trimming removed 6 bases from V and 1 base from J; junction bases left unmatched: 6. Many counts were recorded for this clone. Profiling relied on immunoSEQ multiplex PCR, and the TCRdb table lists in-frame clones only, not all of them. The table lists 300,000 to 450,000 clones, 85% of them singletons, with roughly 3.4% in the top ten. What was sequenced was peripheral blood. The clonotype comes from a young woman with acute or convalescent COVID-19. The gene calls are TRBV2 and TRBJ1-5; 7 bases align to TRBD1. The CDR3 here is CASSSRDRSNQPQHF. In nucleotides, the CDR3 is TGTGCCAGCAGCTCCCGGGACAGAAGCAATCAGCCCCAGCATTTT.